These T cell receptor beta chains were read from a single sample in a study of human T cells and chemical hapten exposure. TCRdb used MiXCR to reprocess the RACE reads, holding one entry per CDR3 protein. The data show roughly 120,000 distinct CDR3 sequences, with approximately 9.5% seen just once and roughly 1.6% held by the top ten. What was sequenced was whole blood. All receptors derive from a male donor in good health. Some clones in this sample may be carry-over from other donors' samples. CDR3s include the opening cysteine and the closing phenylalanine or tryptophan. The D gene is left open where the match is weak. Expanded clones get a size class; other rows say once, few or many, or leave the size out.

d_gene | j_gene | v_gene | abundance | CDR3aa | CDR3nt
NA | TRBJ2-1 | TRBV19 | NA | CASSAGTSGNEQFF | TGTGCCAGTAGTGCCGGGACAAGTGGCAATGAGCAGTTCTTC
NA | TRBJ1-3 | TRBV12-3/TRBV12-4 | few | CASTMDGRRSGNTIYF | TGTGCCAGCACCATGGACGGCCGGAGGAGTGGAAACACCATATATTTT
NA | TRBJ1-1 | TRBV20-1 | NA | CSARDWGHNTEAFF | TGCAGTGCTAGAGATTGGGGGCACAACACTGAAGCTTTCTTT
NA | TRBJ2-3 | TRBV12-3/TRBV12-4 | NA | CASSLESRGPSTDTQYF | TGTGCCAGCAGTTTAGAATCGAGGGGACCTAGCACAGATACGCAGTATTTT
NA | TRBJ2-3 | TRBV5-1 | few | CASSLAGVNTDTQYF | TGCGCCAGCAGCTTGGCCGGGGTAAACACAGATACGCAGTATTTT
TRBD1 | TRBJ1-5 | TRBV28 | few | CASSPWTGQGSNQPQHF | TGTGCCAGCAGTCCCTGGACAGGCCAGGGGAGCAATCAGCCCCAGCATTTT
NA | TRBJ2-1 | TRBV6-1 | few | CASSVRRDNEQFF | TGTGCCAGCAGTGTGCGGAGGGACAATGAGCAGTTCTTC
TRBD1 | TRBJ2-2 | TRBV2 | NA | CASSEGTGRNTGELFF | TGTGCCAGCAGTGAAGGGACAGGGAGGAACACCGGGGAGCTGTTTTTT
NA | TRBJ2-5 | TRBV10-3 | many | CAISLGQYQETQYF | TGTGCCATCAGTCTCGGACAGTACCAAGAGACCCAGTACTTC
TRBD1 | TRBJ2-7 | TRBV6-1 | many | CASIRRGTGGSYEQYF | TGTGCCAGCATTCGAAGGGGGACAGGGGGCTCCTACGAGCAGTACTTC
TRBD2 | TRBJ2-3 | TRBV2 | many | CASISSGVTDTQYF | TGTGCCAGCATTTCTAGCGGGGTCACAGATACGCAGTATTTT
TRBD2 | TRBJ2-5 | TRBV4-3 | medium-sized | CASSQERGGQETQYF | TGCGCCAGCAGCCAAGAGCGGGGGGGCCAAGAGACCCAGTACTTC
TRBD1 | TRBJ2-6 | TRBV5-1 | many | CASSFSAGQGPSGANVLTF | TGCGCCAGCAGCTTCTCGGCCGGACAGGGTCCCTCTGGGGCCAACGTCCTGACTTTC
NA | TRBJ2-7 | TRBV5-4 | NA | CASSLMAASHYEQYF | TGTGCCAGCAGCTTAATGGCAGCTTCCCACTACGAGCAGTACTTC
NA | TRBJ1-4 | TRBV5-1 | few | CASSLGGSNEKLFF | TGCGCCAGCAGCTTGGGCGGATCTAATGAAAAACTGTTTTTT
NA | TRBJ1-2 | TRBV6-2/TRBV6-3 | many | CASSPKVNYGYTF | TGTGCCAGCAGTCCCAAGGTTAACTATGGCTACACCTTC
TRBD2 | TRBJ2-3 | TRBV7-9 | NA | CASRSGAPTDTQYF | TGTGCCAGCAGAAGCGGGGCCCCCACAGATACGCAGTATTTT